This paragraph covers one T cell receptor beta chain sequence. What it binds is not known. V lost 0 bases and J 4 bases, leaving 4 bases between the germline ends. This CDR3 spans 12 amino acids. Germline assignment: CDR1 MNHNY and CDR2 SVGAGI (reference sequence). The data originate from a study of shared clonotypes between healthy human individuals. Study-level points and caveats: What naive subsets generally showed was a larger estimated richness than memory subsets showed.

Healthy adults negative for HIV, lacking recent acute infections or vaccinations, served as donors. A CD45RA-negative memory subset and a CD45RA+ naive subset were separated from the CD4+ cells. Generated by immunoSEQ multiplex PCR, the TCRdb table keeps only in-frame clones and is missing some. The profile shows approximately 2,000,000 clones, around 90% of them singletons. What was sequenced was naive CD4+ T cells from PBMCs. Subset meaning: CD45RA+ positively selected. This sequence joins TRBV6-6 and TRBJ2-7; D is unclear. The clonotype originates from a man in his late teens or twenties in good health. Some clones in this sample may be carry-over from other donors' samples. The CDR3 DNA reads as TGTGCCAGCAGTTACTCGCTTTACGAGCAGTACTTC. This gives the protein CASSYSLYEQYF.